This TCR beta chain emerged from a study of T cell repertoires in ileal Crohn's disease. Study overall: Patients had a median roughly 7.9-year disease duration, and approximately 35% were active smokers. General study points: Endoscopic recurrence occurred in every patient whose clonality exceeded 26.8%.

Patients were adults with ileal or ileocolonic Crohn's disease needing resection. The ends were cut back, 5 bases at V and 3 bases at J, with 20 bases in the middle. The CDR3 has 17 residues. CDR1 and CDR2 (germline): LGHNA, YSLEER. Each sample's TCRB immunosequencing used about 0.5 micrograms of biopsy DNA. Measured with immunoSEQ multiplex PCR; TCRdb has only the in-frame clones, and not every one. The sample holds around 4,200 clones, 70% to 80% seen once. A remark on this clone: The antigen is unknown.

The chain links TRBV4-3 to TRBJ1-3, with D possibly TRBD1 on 6 matching bases. This TCR derives from an adult with Crohn's disease. The sequenced sample consisted of ileal tissue. CDR3 loop: CASSVEGPGTIGNTIYF. The CDR3 DNA sequence: TGCGCCAGCAGCGTTGAGGGGCCCGGGACAATTGGAAACACCATATATTTT.